A single sample is the source of the 15 T cell receptor beta chains below, sequenced in a study of blood T cell repertoires in COVID-19. Some clones are missing from TCRdb's copy, which holds only in-frame ones; the method was immunoSEQ multiplex PCR. The sample includes a few hundred thousand clones, approximately 83% of them seen just once. The sample consisted of PBMCs or T cells enriched from blood (not recorded which). These receptors came from a woman between 50 and 59 years old who had recovered from COVID-19.

The table lists this clone with a few counts. The sample has other DNA sequences that encode this CDR3 too. This chain uses TRBV19 with TRBJ1-1; D not certain. Germline V gene data show CDR1 as LNHDA and CDR2 as SQIVND (reference sequence). This CDR3 region has 13 residues. Trimming cost V 3 bases and J 0 bases, with 5 bases left between them. Here the CDR3 reads CASSISLNTEAFF. CDR3 DNA: TGTGCCAGTAGTATCAGTTTGAACACTGAAGCTTTCTTT.

This clone was detected a few times. The gene calls are TRBV6-1 and TRBJ2-1, with TRBD2 identical over 7 bases. The CDR3 has 16 amino acids. J gave up 15 bases and V 1 base, and 18 bases lay outside the gene matches. Germline V gene sequence: CDR1 MNHNS, CDR2 SASEGT. The CDR3 loop reads CASSEEWGGRSGNPFF. CDR3 DNA sequence: TGTGCCAGCAGTGAAGAGTGGGGGGGGAGAAGCGGGAATCCGTTCTTC.

J is TRBJ2-3 and V is TRBV15; TRBD2 is a possible D gene (6 bases). Trimming pared 5 bases from V and 3 bases from J, leaving 18 bases between. Germline CDR1 reads LNHNV; CDR2 reads YYDKDF (reference sequence). This CDR3 comprises 16 residues. CDR3 in DNA: TGTGCCACCAGCCCACGGGACTCTTTGTTAACAGATACGCAGTATTTT. This encodes CATSPRDSLLTDTQYF.

The rearrangement uses TRBV6-5 and TRBJ1-1, with D perhaps matching TRBD1 (5 bases). There are 13 residues in the CDR3. V was shortened by 7 bases and J by 0 bases, with 9 bases between the two germline ends. Germline loops: CDR1 MNHEY, CDR2 SVGAGI. CDR3 loop: CASIGAMNTEAFF. CDR3 nucleotides: TGTGCCAGCATTGGGGCCATGAACACTGAAGCTTTCTTT.

Here the CDR3 reads CASSQLAGALLAKNIQYF. CDR3 nucleotide sequence: TGCGCCAGCAGCCAATTAGCGGGAGCCTTACTAGCCAAAAACATTCAGTACTTC. V gene TRBV5-1 combines with J gene TRBJ2-4; 9 positions match TRBD2. The germline CDR1 and CDR2 sequences are SGHRS and YFSETQ. The CDR3 runs 18 residues. The J segment lost 0 bases and the V segment lost 4 bases, leaving 11 bases of the junction unmatched.

The chain combines TRBV5-5 with TRBJ2-5, with 12 positions matching TRBD2. This CDR3 region has 16 residues. Trimming at V came to 4 bases and at J to 1 base, leaving 5 bases not matched to a gene. Germline CDR1 and CDR2: SGHKS and YYEKEE (reference sequence). In DNA, the CDR3 is TGTGCCAGCAGCCCGGGACTAGCGGGCCTCCAAGAGACCCAGTACTTC. This encodes CASSPGLAGLQETQYF.

CDR3 loop: CASSQDYGKAGGTYNEQFF. The CDR3 DNA reads TGTGCCAGCAGCCAAGATTATGGTAAGGCGGGAGGAACCTACAATGAGCAGTTCTTC. This rearrangement joins TRBV3-1 (or the pseudogene TRBV3-2) to TRBJ2-1; 8 bases fit TRBD2. Trimming cost V 0 bases and J 2 bases; bases outside gene matches: 12. The length of the CDR3 is 19 residues. Looked up from germline, CDR1 is LGHDT and CDR2 is YNNKEL (reference sequence).

For the CDR3, the DNA is TGTGCCAGCAGCTTCGGGGGTGGTACTGAAGCTTTCTTT. Translating gives CASSFGGGTEAFF. The V call is TRBV5-8, the J call TRBJ1-1; perhaps TRBD1 as D (5 bases). Deletions cut 2 bases from V and 5 bases from J, with 10 bases between. The CDR3 is 13 residues long. CDR1 is SGHTS, CDR2 YDEGEE, per germline.

As DNA, the CDR3 is TGCGCCAGCTCGGTCCAGGGCAACACAGATACGCAGTATTTT. Translating it yields CASSVQGNTDTQYF. This sequence joins TRBV5-1 and TRBJ2-3, with D possibly matching TRBD1 (5 bases). Trimming left V 7 bases short and J 2 bases short, with 14 bases between. The CDR3 length is 14 residues. Germline lookup yields CDR1 SGHRS and CDR2 YFSETQ.

The chain links TRBV4-2 to TRBJ2-1; 8 bases line up with TRBD2. The length of the CDR3 is 16 residues. The V gene's germline CDR1 is LGHNA and CDR2 YNFKEQ. V was pared by 4 bases and J by 8 bases, with 13 bases of the junction left unmatched. The DNA for the CDR3 is TGTGCCAGCAGCCTCCAGTTAAGCGGGAGTTTCTATGAGCAGTTCTTC. Amino acid sequence: CASSLQLSGSFYEQFF.

This clone was detected only a few times. The chain employs TRBV7-9 and TRBJ1-2; possibly TRBD1 for D (5 bases). The germline V gene has CDR1 SEHNR and CDR2 FQNEAQ (reference sequence). The CDR3 totals 13 residues. V dropped 5 bases and J dropped 8 bases, with 15 bases sitting between them. CDR3 residues: CASSPRGGRGYTF. The CDR3 nucleotides are TGTGCCAGCAGCCCAAGGGGAGGTCGAGGCTACACCTTC.

The chain has TRBV28 and TRBJ2-2, with a weak D call TRBD1 (6 bases). V dropped 11 bases and J dropped 4 bases, with 14 bases sitting between them. The germline V gene has CDR1 MDHEN and CDR2 SYDVKM. CDR3 length equals 13 residues. The CDR3 bases are TGTGCCGCTACAGGGTATCGCACCGGGGAGCTGTTTTTT. It specifies CAATGYRTGELFF.

This clone has a single count. The V gene is TRBV5-1, the J gene TRBJ2-6; TRBD1 matches at 9 bases. The CDR3 loop spans 16 amino acids. After removal of 4 bases from V and 2 bases from J, the junction contained 4 bases not matched to a gene. The germline V gene encodes CDR1 SGHRS and CDR2 YFSETQ. The CDR3 DNA reads as TGCGCCAGCAGCCCGAGACAGGGGGCTGGGGCCAACGTCCTGACTTTC. Amino acid sequence: CASSPRQGAGANVLTF.

The CDR3, as DNA: TGTGCCAGCAGTTACTCGGGGACATTGGGCAATCAGCCCCAGCATTTT. Protein: CASSYSGTLGNQPQHF. V and J are TRBV6-5 and TRBJ1-5; a weak D match, TRBD1 (6 bases). Trimming left V 0 bases short and J 2 bases short, with 11 bases between. Germline CDR1 MNHEY, CDR2 SVGAGI. The CDR3 runs to 16 residues.

The J gene is TRBJ2-7, the V gene TRBV27; the match to TRBD1 covers 7 bases. Germline CDR1 and CDR2: MNHEY and SMNVEV (reference sequence). The CDR3 spans 13 residues. The V and J ends lost 2 bases and 6 bases, in that order; junction bases with no gene match: 4. The CDR3 loop is CASSLITGVEQYF. The CDR3 bases are TGTGCCAGCAGTTTAATCACAGGGGTCGAGCAGTACTTC.